The T cell receptor (beta chain) described here comes from a study of Ad26.COV2.S vaccination and SARS-CoV-2 variants. Study summary: The donor was enrolled in the Ad26.COV2.S arm of the COV1001 trial. Once or twice, 56 days apart, Ad26.COV2.S was delivered intramuscularly. Overall study results and limits: Non-spike TCR breadth did not differ much between vaccine and placebo recipients.

Treatment indicated: about 20 received Ad26.COV2.S at low or high dose, single or two shots; roughly five received placebo; per-sample allocation not given. Samples were taken on day 63 after the first vaccine or placebo injection. The method was immunoSEQ multiplex PCR; TCRdb's version includes in-frame clones alone and lacks a portion of them. The sample lists around 270,000 clones; roughly 89% were seen once. With regard to this clone: Its antigen is unknown.

The CDR3 spans 16 residues. V lost 1 base, J lost 4 bases, and 16 bases lay in between. Germline values: CDR1 SGHVS, CDR2 FQNEAQ. This receptor was identified in a person aged 18-60 years who received the Ad26.COV2.S COVID-19 vaccine or a placebo. This chain links TRBV7-8 with TRBJ1-2; perhaps TRBD1 as D (5 bases). Sample: peripheral blood, taken in a trial of Ad26.COV2.S vaccine versus placebo. CDR3 residues: CASSLDSNWDGYGYTF. The CDR3 DNA reads as TGTGCCAGCAGCTTAGATTCAAATTGGGACGGCTATGGCTACACCTTC.